This entry describes one T cell receptor beta chain. The data were taken from a study of blood T cell repertoires in COVID-19. Overall study context: Sample material is recorded as cDNA or gDNA derived from T cells, B-cell-depleted T cells, or PBMCs.

Trimming at V came to 2 bases and at J to 1 base, leaving 1 base not matched to a gene. CDR3 length equals 17 residues. Germline CDR1 ENHRY, CDR2 SYGVKD. Source study methods: Estimated nucleated cell counts came from reference gene primer amplification. The method was immunoSEQ multiplex PCR; TCRdb's version includes in-frame clones alone and lacks a portion of them. V and J calls and clone size follow that table, whereas D and trimming were derived from the DNA. The table has roughly 250,000 clones, approximately 91% seen once. Participant-reported clinical history was the basis for cohort assignment.

Sequencing input: PBMCs or T cells enriched from blood (not recorded which). The source is a human donor in a cohort exposed to, infected with or recovered from COVID-19 (not recorded which). The donor label of this sample is uncertain. The chain couples TRBV10-3 to TRBJ2-2; 13 bases align to TRBD2. CDR3 region: CAISEGLAGVNTGELFF. The CDR3 nucleotides are TGTGCCATCAGTGAGGGACTAGCGGGGGTGAACACCGGGGAGCTGTTTTTT.